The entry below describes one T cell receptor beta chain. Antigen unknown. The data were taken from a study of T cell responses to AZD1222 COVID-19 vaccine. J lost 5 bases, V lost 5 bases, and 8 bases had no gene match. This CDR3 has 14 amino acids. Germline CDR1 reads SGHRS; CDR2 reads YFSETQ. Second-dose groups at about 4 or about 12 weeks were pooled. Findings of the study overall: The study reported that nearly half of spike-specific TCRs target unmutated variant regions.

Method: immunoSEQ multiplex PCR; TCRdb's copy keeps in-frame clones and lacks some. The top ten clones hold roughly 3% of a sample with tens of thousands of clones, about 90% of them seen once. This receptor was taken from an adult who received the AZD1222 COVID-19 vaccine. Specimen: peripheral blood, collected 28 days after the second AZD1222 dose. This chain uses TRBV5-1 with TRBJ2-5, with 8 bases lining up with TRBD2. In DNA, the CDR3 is TGCGCCAGCAGGACCGGACTAGCTAGTGAGACCCAGTACTTC. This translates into CASRTGLASETQYF. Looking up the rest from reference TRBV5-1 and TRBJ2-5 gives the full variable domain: KAGVTQTPRYLIKTRGQQVTLSCSPISGHRSVSWYQQTPGQGLQFLFEYFSETQRNKGNFPGRFSGRQFSNSRSEMNVSTLELGDSALYLCASRTGLASETQYFGPGTRLLVL.